Presented here are 16 T cell receptor beta chains from one specimen sequenced in a study of regulatory T cells in long-lasting Graves disease. Libraries of TCR beta came from iRepertoire HTBI primers plus Arm-PCR of CDR3 regions. TCRdb called the multiplex PCR reads again in MiXCR, with one record for every CDR3 protein. Of fewer than 650,000 distinct CDR3 sequences in the sample, roughly a sixth are singletons; the top ten hold 12%. Described time point: newly diagnosed GD, antithyroid drugs for less than 3 months. RNA extracted from PBMCs served as the sequencing template. These data were also filed under a second study, of T cells in Graves' hyperthyroidism and ophthalmopathy.

Source: peripheral blood mononuclear cells (PBMCs), taken at new diagnosis, from a patient treated with antithyroid drugs. Source of these receptors: a man younger than 30 with Graves disease.

The sample holds a few counts of this clonotype. The J gene is TRBJ2-2, the V gene TRBV7-2, with D perhaps given as TRBD1 or TRBD2 (5 bases each). The V end lost 1 base, the J end lost 2 bases, and 11 bases lay between the germline ends. The CDR3 is 16 amino acids. The germline V gene has CDR1 SGHTA and CDR2 FQGNSA. CDR3 sequence (DNA): TGTGCCAGCAGCTTAGTTTCGGGGCGCAACACCGGGGAGCTGTTTTTT. It translates to CASSLVSGRNTGELFF.

At least ten counts were recorded for this clonotype. The gene calls are TRBV27 and TRBJ1-5, with unresolved D. Germline CDR1 MNHEY, CDR2 SMNVEV (reference sequence). V lost 2 bases and J lost 0, with 8 bases in between. CDR3 length: 15 residues. CDR3 DNA sequence: TGTGCCAGCAGTTTAGCACACCTTAGCAATCAGCCCCAGCATTTT. Its protein is CASSLAHLSNQPQHF.

The chain is built from TRBV12-5 and TRBJ2-2; 8 nucleotides align to TRBD1. CDR3 size: 15 residues. The junction had 7 bases not matched to a gene; V was cut back by 3 bases and J by 7 bases. Germline V gene data show CDR1 as LGHNT and CDR2 as FRNRAP. CDR3 region: CASGFLQGAFGELFF. In DNA form, the CDR3 reads TGTGCTAGTGGTTTTCTCCAGGGGGCCTTCGGGGAGCTGTTTTTT.

This clonotype has ten or more counts. The CDR3 DNA reads as TGTGCCAGCAGCTTAATGGCCCCGGCGGGAGTCAGGGCCTACGAGCAGTACTTC. It encodes CASSLMAPAGVRAYEQYF. The genes are TRBV11-2 and TRBJ2-7, with TRBD2 identical over 7 bases. J gave up 2 bases and V 2 bases, and 15 bases lay outside the gene matches. The CDR3 is made up of 18 amino acids. Germline loops: CDR1 SGHAT, CDR2 FQNNGV.

This clonotype occurred a few times. The genes are TRBV19 and TRBJ1-1, with D hard to call. The CDR3 is 12 amino acids. Germline values: CDR1 LNHDA, CDR2 SQIVND (reference sequence). The V end was cut by 6 bases, the J end by 7 bases, with 12 bases between. For the CDR3, the DNA is TGTGCCAGTAGGGACCCTTTAAGTGAAGCTTTCTTT. Protein sequence: CASRDPLSEAFF. Complete variable domain (other parts from reference TRBV19 and TRBJ1-1): DGGITQSPKYLFRKEGQNVTLSCEQNLNHDAMYWYRQDPGQGLRLIYYSQIVNDFQKGDIAEGYSVSREKKESFPLTVTSAQKNPTAFYLCASRDPLSEAFFGQGTRLTVV.

The chain links TRBV6-5 to TRBJ2-7, with 14 nucleotides matching TRBD2. Trimming took 4 bases from V and 2 from J; bases not matched to a gene: 7. The germline CDR1 and CDR2 sequences are MNHEY and SVGAGI. The CDR3 sequence is 17 residues long. The CDR3 DNA reads as TGTGCCAGCAGTTCGGGACTAGCGGGAGAGAACCCCTACGAGCAGTACTTC. It codes for CASSSGLAGENPYEQYF.

In nucleotides, the CDR3 is TGCAGTGCTAGTTTTACTAGCGGGAGTGAATCGTACGAGCAGTACTTC. Amino acid sequence: CSASFTSGSESYEQYF. The rearrangement uses TRBV20-1 and TRBJ2-7; 11 nucleotides line up with TRBD2. The germline V gene has CDR1 DFQATT and CDR2 SNEGSKA (reference sequence). The CDR3 runs 16 residues. V shed 3 bases and J 4 bases; nucleotides not matched to a gene: 11.

This clonotype was recorded a few times. The rearrangement joins TRBV30 to TRBJ2-1; weak D call: TRBD1 (5 bases). Looked up from germline, CDR1 is GTSNPN and CDR2 is SVGIG (reference sequence). Trimming removed 0 bases from V and 6 bases from J, with 12 bases in between. The CDR3 contains 14 residues. The CDR3 spells CAWSVGLVPNEQFF. The CDR3 DNA reads TGTGCCTGGAGTGTGGGGCTTGTCCCCAATGAGCAGTTCTTC.

This clonotype occurred a few times. The V call is TRBV29-1, the J call TRBJ1-1, with D unresolved. Trimming removed 1 base at V and 8 bases at J, with 5 bases between. The CDR3 runs 10 residues. Germline CDR1 is SQVTM and CDR2 is ANQGSEA. The CDR3 nucleotides read TGCAGCGTTGAAGGCAGGGAAGCTTTCTTT. Translated, it gives CSVEGREAFF.

This chain uses TRBV25-1 with TRBJ1-1; D remains unclear. Germline V CDR1 and CDR2: MGHDK, SYGVNS. V shed 1 base and J shed 4 bases, with 10 bases lying between them. The CDR3 is made up of 14 amino acids. The CDR3 region is CASSELRTGTEAFF. The CDR3 DNA is TGTGCCAGCAGTGAATTAAGAACGGGCACTGAAGCTTTCTTT.

This clonotype occurred many times. J is TRBJ2-7 and V is TRBV3-1; no clear D gene. This CDR3 is built from 13 residues. In germline, CDR1 is LGHDT, CDR2 YNNKEL (reference sequence). V lost 1 base and J lost 5, with 9 bases in between. CDR3 sequence reads: CASSQGSRDEQYF. CDR3 nucleotides: TGTGCCAGCAGCCAAGGGAGTAGGGACGAGCAGTACTTC.

The chain links TRBV2 to TRBJ2-1; unclear D gene. The V end was cut by 6 bases, the J end by 0 bases, with 15 bases between. The CDR3 extends over 16 amino acids. Germline lookup yields CDR1 SNHLY and CDR2 FYNNEI. CDR3 protein: CASSPQLGNSYNEQFF. CDR3 bases: TGTGCCAGCAGCCCCCAATTGGGGAACTCCTACAATGAGCAGTTCTTC.

Worth noting for this clonotype: A much larger clone sits a single nucleotide away, making a read error possible. The gene calls are TRBV3-1 and TRBJ2-5, with unresolved D. The CDR3 is made up of 14 amino acids. Per germline, CDR1 LGHDT and CDR2 YNNKEL (reference sequence). CDR3 coding DNA: TGTGCCAGCAGGTGGTTGTCAGGCCAAGGGACCCAGTACTTC. This sequence encodes CASRWLSGQGTQYF.

This clonotype occurred a few times. The rearrangement links TRBV19 to TRBJ2-1; D might be TRBD1 (6 bases). The length of the CDR3 is 15 residues. The V end lost 5 bases, the J end lost 0 bases, and 11 bases lay between the germline ends. The germline V gene has CDR1 LNHDA and CDR2 SQIVND (reference sequence). This chain's CDR3 is CASSFDRNSYNEQFF. The CDR3 bases are TGTGCCAGTAGTTTCGACAGGAACTCCTACAATGAGCAGTTCTTC.

This clonotype was recorded at least ten times. The chain uses TRBV5-1 and TRBJ2-7; D is unclear. Germline values: CDR1 SGHRS, CDR2 YFSETQ. Trimming stripped 0 bases from V and 2 bases from J, with 9 bases between. The CDR3 loop spans 14 amino acids. The CDR3 loop reads CASSLARHTYEQYF. The CDR3 DNA sequence: TGCGCCAGCAGCTTGGCGCGCCACACCTACGAGCAGTACTTC.

This clonotype showed up many times. The V call is TRBV5-1, the J call TRBJ2-7, with D perhaps TRBD2 (5 bases). The V gene's germline CDR1 is SGHRS and CDR2 YFSETQ. The CDR3 runs 16 residues. V was cut by 0 bases and J by 3 bases, with 16 bases left in between. The CDR3 loop reads CASSLAGGSGLYEQYF. In nucleotides, the CDR3 is TGCGCCAGCAGCTTGGCCGGTGGGAGCGGCCTCTACGAGCAGTACTTC.